A single TCR beta chain is shown here with its context. One end of the junction varies from germline; a read error may be responsible. The sample belongs to a study of cytomegalovirus exposure and HLA in healthy donors. Researchers ran the PCR with 60 Vbeta and 13 Jbeta primers. This table comes from immunoSEQ multiplex PCR, and its TCRdb copy is limited to in-frame clones, with some not included. The sample has about 140,000 clones; around 84% are singletons. This receptor was taken from a boy younger than 10 in good health and CMV-seronegative. What was sequenced was PBMCs.

The CDR3 DNA is TGTTCCAGCAGCTCGGGCTCGGACAGCCTCTATGGCTACACCTTC. The encoded protein is CSSSSGSDSLYGYTF. The chain couples TRBV7-9 to TRBJ1-2; tentative D call: TRBD1 (6 bases). Germline CDR1 SEHNR, CDR2 FQNEAQ (reference sequence). The CDR3 is 15 residues long.